These T cell receptor beta chains were read from a single sample in a study of T cell responses to AZD1222 COVID-19 vaccine. Generated by immunoSEQ multiplex PCR, the TCRdb table keeps only in-frame clones and is missing some. Among some 88,000 clones listed, about nine tenths were seen once. Source: peripheral blood, taken 28 days after the second AZD1222 dose. The receptor set was obtained from an adult who received the AZD1222 COVID-19 vaccine. CDR3s include the opening cysteine and the closing phenylalanine or tryptophan. Each record gives: J gene, V gene, CDR3 protein.

TRBJ1-4 TRBV3-1/TRBV3-2 CASSQGRFNEKLFF
TRBJ1-5 TRBV19 CASSSRTGGAGNQPQHF
TRBJ2-2 TRBV27 CASSIDSYGTGELFF
TRBJ2-7 TRBV28 CASSLWQGVFYEQYF
TRBJ1-2 TRBV6-4 CASSPQGGSSNYGYTF
TRBJ1-1 TRBV7-2 CASSLPTSLNTEAFF
TRBJ1-2 TRBV6-1 CASSEFRGRGYGYTF
TRBJ1-1 TRBV15 CATSRGGSDHPEAFF
TRBJ1-2 TRBV11-2 CASSLGPGAGAYGYTF
TRBJ1-5 TRBV5-4 CASSFDPNQPQHF
TRBJ2-1 TRBV27 CASSLDGDNEQFF
TRBJ1-4 TRBV5-8 CASSPYRGTDEKLFF
TRBJ2-1 TRBV28 CASSSPGSTNEQFF
TRBJ1-5 TRBV4-3 CASSQDSQGRGQPQHF
TRBJ1-1 TRBV7-2 CASSPDTEAFF
TRBJ2-5 TRBV5-4 CASSQAPRGAEETQYF
TRBJ1-3 TRBV7-8 CASSHVGVGGGNTIYF
TRBJ2-2 TRBV5-1 CASSLGDRANTGELFF
TRBJ2-3 TRBV6-5 CASRNGVRGTDTQYF
TRBJ1-1 TRBV7-2 CASSLAFSLTEAFF
TRBJ2-3 TRBV24-1 CATSVGSTDTQYF
TRBJ2-2 TRBV3-1/TRBV3-2 CASSQDTVAGELFF
TRBJ1-2 TRBV15 CATSRDLGGRLTNYGYTF
TRBJ1-5 TRBV19 CASSILDQPQHF
TRBJ1-5 TRBV15 CATSRDPEVGSNQPQHF
TRBJ1-2 TRBV9 CASSVQTGSANYGYTF
TRBJ1-3 TRBV7-8 CASSSTSTGNTIYF
TRBJ2-7 TRBV7-2 CASSLEGRGVYEQYF
TRBJ2-2 TRBV6-5 CASSYRAGGTGELFF
TRBJ2-3 TRBV24-1 CATSRIGADTQYF
TRBJ1-3 TRBV10-3 CAISELRGGNTIYF